The 15 T cell receptor beta chains in this list originate from one sample, sequenced in a study of high-grade serous ovarian cancer treatment subgroups. Tumor tissue was taken before any definitive surgery or chemotherapy was given. Profiled with immunoSEQ multiplex PCR; TCRdb holds only in-frame clones, not every one. The data show about 4,800 clones, about three quarters seen once. The specimen sequenced was tumor tissue. The receptors come from a human donor with high-grade serous ovarian cancer.

The chain carries TRBV6-6 and TRBJ1-3, with 7 bases identical to TRBD1. From germline, CDR1 is MNHNY and CDR2 SVGAGI (reference sequence). The CDR3 sequence is 16 residues long. Trimming took 0 bases from V and 4 from J; bases not matched to a gene: 6. The DNA for the CDR3 is TGTGCCAGCAGTTACTCGACAGGGTTAAAAGGAAACACCATATATTTT. Its protein is CASSYSTGLKGNTIYF.

The J gene is TRBJ2-1, the V gene TRBV5-4; perhaps TRBD1 as D (6 bases). The V and J ends lost 0 bases and 6 bases respectively, with 13 bases between them. The CDR3 length is 15 residues. CDR1 is SGHNT, CDR2 YYREEE, per germline (reference sequence). CDR3 in DNA: TGTGCCAGCAGCTTGGCCCCAGGGGTCGGCAATGAGCAGTTCTTC. Its translation: CASSLAPGVGNEQFF.

A word on this clone: The CDR3 carries no conserved terminal phenylalanine or tryptophan, so it likely arises from a read error. The chain uses TRBV7-9 and TRBJ2-7, with 13 bases matching TRBD2. The trim removed 4 bases at V and 2 bases at J, leaving 5 bases unmatched. The germline V gene encodes CDR1 SEHNR and CDR2 FQNEAQ (reference sequence). The CDR3 runs 16 residues. The CDR3 region is CASSSTTSGRTYEQYL. The CDR3 DNA reads TGTGCCAGCAGCTCGACGACTAGCGGGAGGACCTACGAGCAGTACCTC.

The chain combines TRBV2 with TRBJ2-3, with TRBD2 matching over 7 bases. Germline V lookup: CDR1 SNHLY, CDR2 FYNNEI. The junction had 8 bases not matched to a gene; V was cut back by 7 bases and J by 1 base. The CDR3 spans 15 residues. The DNA for the CDR3 is TGTGCCAGCACCGAAGGCCTAGCGGGCACAGATACGCAGTATTTT. Residues: CASTEGLAGTDTQYF.

V is TRBV7-9 and J is TRBJ2-2, with 11 nucleotides matching TRBD2. Trimming took 0 bases from V and 0 from J; bases not matched to a gene: 0. This CDR3 contains 17 residues. Germline CDR1 and CDR2: SEHNR and FQNEAQ (reference sequence). CDR3 bases: TGTGCCAGCAGCTTAGCGACTAGCGGGACGAACACCGGGGAGCTGTTTTTT. It specifies CASSLATSGTNTGELFF. The variable domain in full, with the rest retrieved from reference TRBV7-9 and TRBJ2-2, is DTGVSQNPRHKITKRGQNVTFRCDPISEHNRLYWYRQTLGQGPEFLTYFQNEAQLEKSRLLSDRFSAERPKGSFSTLEIQRTEQGDSAMYLCASSLATSGTNTGELFFGEGSRLTVL.

The rearrangement uses TRBV11-2 and TRBJ2-1; 7 bases fit TRBD1. After removal of 4 bases from V and 5 bases from J, the junction contained 8 bases not matched to a gene. CDR1 and CDR2 (germline): SGHAT, FQNNGV. CDR3 length: 15 residues. For the CDR3, the DNA is TGTGCCAGCAGCTGGGGGACAGAACTCAACAATGAGCAGTTCTTC. As protein: CASSWGTELNNEQFF.

This clone appeared a single time. J is TRBJ2-7 and V is TRBV27; D unclear. CDR3 length: 13 amino acids. The germline CDR1 and CDR2 sequences are MNHEY and SMNVEV (reference sequence). Deletions cut 3 bases from V and 0 bases from J, with 6 bases between. This CDR3 reads CASSFQSSYEQYF. The DNA for the CDR3 is TGTGCCAGCAGTTTTCAGAGCTCCTACGAGCAGTACTTC.

The genes are TRBV13 and TRBJ2-3; TRBD1 might be the D (6 bases). Germline loops: CDR1 PRHDT, CDR2 FYEKMQ (reference sequence). The length of the CDR3 is 16 residues. Trimming pared 1 base from V and 5 bases from J, leaving 16 bases between. CDR3: CASSLVYRALEDTQYF. The CDR3 DNA reads TGTGCCAGCAGCTTAGTTTACAGGGCGCTTGAAGATACGCAGTATTTT. The complete variable domain, with remaining parts taken from reference TRBV13 and TRBJ2-3, reads AAGVIQSPRHLIKEKRETATLKCYPIPRHDTVYWYQQGPGQDPQFLISFYEKMQSDKGSIPDRFSAQQFSDYHSELNMSSLELGDSALYFCASSLVYRALEDTQYFGPGTRLTVL.

The gene calls are TRBV19 and TRBJ2-7, with unresolved D. Trimming left V 4 bases short and J 6 bases short, with 7 bases between. The CDR3 contains 11 residues. Germline CDR1 is LNHDA and CDR2 is SQIVND (reference sequence). In DNA form, the CDR3 reads TGTGCCAGTAGTACCTCTACCGAGCAGTACTTC. Amino acid sequence: CASSTSTEQYF.

In its sample, this clone was seen a few times. The V and J genes are TRBV28 and TRBJ1-5; a possible D gene is TRBD1 (6 bases). Per the germline V gene, CDR1 is MDHEN and CDR2 is SYDVKM. The CDR3 is 12 amino acids. Trimming took off 6 bases at V and 6 bases at J, with 9 bases between the two ends. CDR3 sequence (DNA): TGTGCCAGCAGCCCAGGGGTTCAGCCCCAGCATTTT. Its translation is CASSPGVQPQHF.

This clone has just one count. In nucleotides, the CDR3 is TGTGCCAGCAGCTCCGGGACCAACTCCTACAATGAGCAGTTCTTC. Translated, it gives CASSSGTNSYNEQFF. The V gene is TRBV7-9, the J gene TRBJ2-1; either TRBD1 or TRBD2 may supply D (5 bases each). Germline CDR1 SEHNR, CDR2 FQNEAQ (reference sequence). The CDR3 is made up of 15 amino acids. V was shortened by 4 bases and J by 0 bases, with 10 bases between the two germline ends.

The chain links TRBV28 to TRBJ1-3; the match to TRBD1 covers 7 bases. Losses at the gene ends were 10 bases for V and 3 bases for J; bases not matched to a gene: 3. The CDR3 runs 12 residues. Germline CDR1 is MDHEN and CDR2 is SYDVKM. The CDR3 spells CAIGTVGNTIYF. The CDR3, as DNA: TGTGCCATCGGGACAGTTGGAAACACCATATATTTT.

This clone was observed a few times. The V call is TRBV19, the J call TRBJ1-3; D gene unclear. V gave up 7 bases and J gave up 4 bases, with 11 bases separating them. Germline CDR1 and CDR2: LNHDA and SQIVND (reference sequence). The CDR3 consists of 13 residues. CDR3: CASTIASGNTIYF. CDR3 DNA sequence: TGTGCCAGTACCATAGCGAGCGGAAACACCATATATTTT.

This sequence joins TRBV5-4 and TRBJ2-5; tentatively, D is TRBD1 (6 bases). This CDR3 region has 14 residues. Trimming took 1 base from V and 2 from J, leaving 9 bases between them. The germline V gene has CDR1 SGHNT and CDR2 YYREEE (reference sequence). The CDR3 loop is CASSLKGTQETQYF. The CDR3 DNA sequence: TGTGCCAGCAGCTTGAAGGGGACACAAGAGACCCAGTACTTC.

There are a few counts of this clone. The J gene is TRBJ1-2, the V gene TRBV2, with D uncertain. Germline V gene lookup returns CDR1 SNHLY and CDR2 FYNNEI. The germline V and J ends were trimmed by 4 bases and 4 bases, with 13 bases remaining between them. The CDR3 is 14 amino acids. The CDR3, as DNA: TGTGCCAGCAGTGGGGGAGATTTTGGCTATGGCTACACCTTC. It encodes CASSGGDFGYGYTF.